This T cell receptor (beta chain) was documented in a study of T cells in Graves' hyperthyroidism and ophthalmopathy. Trimming removed 5 bases from V and 4 bases from J, with 15 bases in between. This CDR3 is 15 amino acids long. Germline CDR1 reads SGHTA; CDR2 reads FQGTGA. This clonotype was recorded at least ten times. Its antigen is unidentified. Amplification of TCR beta CDR3 regions was performed using RNA transcripts as template. The study used the HTBI primer set for a first-round RT-PCR of the TCR CDR3. TCRdb analysed the multiplex PCR reads with MiXCR anew, one entry per CDR3 protein. Here the sample spans about 350,000 distinct CDR3 sequences, 15% to 20% being singletons. Clinical symptoms, serum thyroxine, TRAb, thyroid ultrasound and orbital computed tomography informed diagnoses. Study-level results: Prediction of ophthalmopathy progression came a median roughly 6.4 months pre-onset. Separation of ophthalmopathy from stable hyperthyroidism was achieved by a 13 V-J model. Blood shared most expanded thyroid clonotypes above 0.001.

The sequencing input was blood. The clonotype comes from a woman in her forties with Graves' ophthalmopathy. The genes are TRBV7-3 and TRBJ2-1; the D gene is possibly TRBD1 (5 bases). CDR3 in DNA: TGTGCCAGCAGCCCGACAGCCCTAAGATACAATGAGCAGTTCTTC. This sequence encodes CASSPTALRYNEQFF.